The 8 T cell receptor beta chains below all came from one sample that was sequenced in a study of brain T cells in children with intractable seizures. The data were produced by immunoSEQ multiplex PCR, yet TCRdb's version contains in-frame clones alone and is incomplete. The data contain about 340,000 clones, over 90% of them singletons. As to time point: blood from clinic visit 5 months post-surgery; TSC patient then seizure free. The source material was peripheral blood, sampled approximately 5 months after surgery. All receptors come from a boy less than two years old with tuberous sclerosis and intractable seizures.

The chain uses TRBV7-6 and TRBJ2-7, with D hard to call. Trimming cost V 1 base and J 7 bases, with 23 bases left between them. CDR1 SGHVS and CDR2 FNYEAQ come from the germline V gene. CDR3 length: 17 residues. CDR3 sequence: CASSLVHFVGYSYEQYF. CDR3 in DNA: TGTGCCAGCAGCTTAGTTCATTTTGTCGGGTATTCTTATGAGCAGTACTTC.

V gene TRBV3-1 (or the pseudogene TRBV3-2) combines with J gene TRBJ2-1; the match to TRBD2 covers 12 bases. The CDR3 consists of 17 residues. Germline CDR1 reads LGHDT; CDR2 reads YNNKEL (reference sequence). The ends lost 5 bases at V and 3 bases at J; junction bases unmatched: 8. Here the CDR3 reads CASSSRLAGVGYNEQFF. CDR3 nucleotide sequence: TGTGCCAGCAGCTCCCGACTAGCGGGAGTCGGCTACAATGAGCAGTTCTTC.

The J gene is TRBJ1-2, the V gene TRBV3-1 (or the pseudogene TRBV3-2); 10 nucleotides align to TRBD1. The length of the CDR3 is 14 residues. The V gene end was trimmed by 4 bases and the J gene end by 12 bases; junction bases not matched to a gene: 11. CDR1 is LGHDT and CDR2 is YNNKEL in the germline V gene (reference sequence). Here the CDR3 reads CASSRRAQGQGNTF. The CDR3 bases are TGTGCCAGCAGCCGCCGCGCCCAGGGACAGGGGAACACCTTC.

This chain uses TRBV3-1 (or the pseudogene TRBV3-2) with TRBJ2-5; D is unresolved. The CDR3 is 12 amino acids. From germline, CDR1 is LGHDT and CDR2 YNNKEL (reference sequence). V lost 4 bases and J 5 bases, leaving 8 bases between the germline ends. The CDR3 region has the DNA TGTGCCAGCAGCCGCTCAATTGAGACCCAGTACTTC. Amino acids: CASSRSIETQYF.

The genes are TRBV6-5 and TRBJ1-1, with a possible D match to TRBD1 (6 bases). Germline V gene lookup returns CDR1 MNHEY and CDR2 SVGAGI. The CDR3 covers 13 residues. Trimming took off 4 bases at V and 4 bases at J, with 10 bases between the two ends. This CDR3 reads CASSLFRGTEAFF. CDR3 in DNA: TGTGCCAGCAGTTTATTCAGGGGCACTGAAGCTTTCTTT.

CDR3 residues: CAWTSGLILTDTQYF. The CDR3 nucleotides read TGTGCCTGGACTAGCGGGCTGATCCTCACAGATACGCAGTATTTT. The chain combines TRBV30 with TRBJ2-3; 8 bases line up with TRBD2. CDR1 and CDR2 from the germline V gene are GTSNPN and SVGIG (reference sequence). V shed 4 bases and J 2 bases; nucleotides not matched to a gene: 8. The CDR3 is made up of 15 amino acids.

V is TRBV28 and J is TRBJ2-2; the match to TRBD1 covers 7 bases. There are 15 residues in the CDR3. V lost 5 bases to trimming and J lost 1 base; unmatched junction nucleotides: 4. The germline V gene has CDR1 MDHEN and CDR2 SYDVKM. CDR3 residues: CASSLGDRNTGELFF. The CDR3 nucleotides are TGTGCCAGCAGTCTGGGGGACAGGAACACCGGGGAGCTGTTTTTT. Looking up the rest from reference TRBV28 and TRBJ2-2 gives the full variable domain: DVKVTQSSRYLVKRTGEKVFLECVQDMDHENMFWYRQDPGLGLRLIYFSYDVKMKEKGDIPEGYSVSREKKERFSLILESASTNQTSMYLCASSLGDRNTGELFFGEGSRLTVL.

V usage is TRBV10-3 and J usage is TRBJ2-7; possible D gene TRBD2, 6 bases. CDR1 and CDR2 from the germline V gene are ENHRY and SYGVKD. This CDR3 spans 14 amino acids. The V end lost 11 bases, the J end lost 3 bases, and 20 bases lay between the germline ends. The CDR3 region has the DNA TGTGCCGTCTCGCGGGGTGAGGAGGGCTACGAGCAGTACTTC. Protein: CAVSRGEEGYEQYF.